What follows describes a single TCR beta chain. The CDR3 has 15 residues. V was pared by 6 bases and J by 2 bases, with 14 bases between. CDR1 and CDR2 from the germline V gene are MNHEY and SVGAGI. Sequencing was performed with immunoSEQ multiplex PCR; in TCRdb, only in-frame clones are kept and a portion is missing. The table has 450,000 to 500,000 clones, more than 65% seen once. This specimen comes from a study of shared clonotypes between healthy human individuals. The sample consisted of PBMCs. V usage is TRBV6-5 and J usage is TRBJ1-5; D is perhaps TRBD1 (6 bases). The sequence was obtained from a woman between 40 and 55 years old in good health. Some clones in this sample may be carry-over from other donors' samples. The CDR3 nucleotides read TGTGCCAGCAGGGAACAGGGCTGGGGCAATCAGCCCCAGCATTTT. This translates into CASREQGWGNQPQHF.